This section outlines one T cell receptor (beta chain) sequence together with its context. Looked up from germline, CDR1 is SGHAT and CDR2 is FQNNGV. This CDR3 comprises 15 residues. With 4 bases removed from V and 7 bases from J, the gap between germline ends came to 19 bases. The sample is drawn from a study of shared clonotypes between healthy human individuals. The method was immunoSEQ multiplex PCR; TCRdb's version includes in-frame clones alone and lacks a portion of them. The sample holds more than 2 million clones, approximately 96% seen once. This chain connects TRBV11-2 to TRBJ1-2; a possible D gene is TRBD1 (6 bases). The sample taken for sequencing was naive CD4+ T cells sorted from blood. Subset of the sample: CD45RA+ positively selected. This TCR derives from a man between 18 and 35 years old in good health. CDR3 loop: CASSSGVGGKVGYTF. The DNA for the CDR3 is TGTGCCAGCAGCTCCGGGGTTGGGGGCAAGGTTGGCTACACCTTC.